These 23 T cell receptor beta chains share one sample of origin, sequenced in a study of immune heterogeneity within non-small cell lung tumors. The starting template was genomic DNA from bulk tumor, approximately 600 ng per sample. While surgery was under way, several biopsies spaced far apart were taken per primary tumor. Patients underwent curative surgery for non-small cell lung cancer (untreated and newly diagnosed). The TCR beta CDR3 region underwent multiplex PCR amplification with 32 V and 13 J primers. TCRdb re-called the multiplex PCR reads with MiXCR, one entry per CDR3 protein. Of tens of thousands of distinct CDR3 sequences detected, approximately 30% appear once; the ten largest clones hold 3% to 4.5%. Sequences were obtained from lung tumor tissue. These receptors originate from a man aged 35-49 years with non-small cell lung cancer.

This clonotype appeared many times. This chain uses TRBV5-1 with TRBJ2-7; D perhaps matches TRBD1 (6 bases). V lost 3 bases and J lost 3, with 13 bases in between. Germline V gives CDR1 SGHRS, CDR2 YFSETQ. The CDR3 is made up of 14 amino acids. Here the CDR3 DNA reads TGCGCCAGCAGCTCGGGGACACCCATCTACGAGCAGTACTTC. Translated: CASSSGTPIYEQYF.

This clonotype was counted only a few times. The junction and the germline gene differ at one end; a read error may be behind it. The V call is TRBV27, the J call TRBJ1-1; 7 bases are a match to TRBD1. The CDR3 is 15 residues long. Germline V gene data show CDR1 as MNHEY and CDR2 as SMNVEV (reference sequence). As DNA, the CDR3 is TGTGCCAGCAGTTTATCGGGACAGTACAACACTGAGGCTTTCTTT. It translates to CASSLSGQYNTEAFF.

In the case of this clonotype: Possible read error: a much larger clone is one base away. The chain uses TRBV9 and TRBJ2-7; TRBD1 is a possible D gene (6 bases). This CDR3 is built from 14 residues. The germline gives CDR1 SGDLS, CDR2 YYNGEE. Trimming stripped 0 bases from V and 11 bases from J, with 18 bases between. The CDR3 protein is CASSVGDILGEKYF. Here the CDR3 DNA reads TGTGCCAGCAGCGTAGGGGACATTCTTGGTGAGAAGTACTTC.

Concerning this clonotype: A read error may account for a junction end that differs from germline. The J gene is TRBJ2-5, the V gene TRBV20-1; D tentatively fits TRBD1 or TRBD2 (5 bases each). CDR1 is DFQATT and CDR2 is SNEGSKA in the germline V gene (reference sequence). This CDR3 is built from 14 residues. The CDR3 protein is CSARGRDGKETQYF. Here the CDR3 DNA reads TGCAGTGCAAGAGGCCGGGACGGAAAAGAGACCCAGTACTTC.

This clonotype was detected a few times. One junction end does not reproduce the germline sequence, and a read error may be involved. This chain links TRBV12-3 or TRBV12-4 with TRBJ1-5; D gene ambiguous. CDR3 length equals 16 residues. CDR3 bases: TGTGCCAGCAGTTTGAGGGCAGGAAATAGCAGTCAGCCCCAGCATTTT. Translation: CASSLRAGNSSQPQHF.

This chain joins TRBV2 and TRBJ2-1; D perhaps matches TRBD1 (6 bases). The CDR3 loop spans 13 amino acids. Trimming removed 6 bases at V and 2 bases at J, with 8 bases between. CDR1 SNHLY and CDR2 FYNNEI come from the germline V gene. The CDR3 DNA reads as TGTGCCAGCAGGGGACAAACCTACAATGAGCAGTTCTTC. It encodes CASRGQTYNEQFF.

The sample holds many counts of this clonotype. The chain joins TRBV4-2 to TRBJ2-7, with 9 bases identical to TRBD2. The CDR3 runs 16 residues. Germline V gene data show CDR1 as LGHNA and CDR2 as YNFKEQ. V lost 0 bases and J lost 1; bases outside the gene matches: 4. The CDR3 nucleotides read TGTGCCAGCAGCCAAGAGGGCGGGAGGGTGTCCTACGAGCAGTACTTC. Translation gives CASSQEGGRVSYEQYF.

The V call is TRBV7-2, the J call TRBJ1-1; TRBD1 is a possible D gene (5 bases). The V end was cut by 6 bases, the J end by 1 base, with 15 bases between. This CDR3 region has 15 residues. From germline, CDR1 is SGHTA and CDR2 FQGNSA. CDR3: CASRTYRQGNTEAFF. CDR3 sequence (DNA): TGTGCCAGCAGAACTTACAGGCAGGGGAACACTGAAGCTTTCTTT.

Note on this clonotype: At one end the junction does not follow the germline gene, possibly because of a read error. The J gene is TRBJ1-6, the V gene TRBV5-5, with a tentative D call TRBD1 (5 bases). Germline loops: CDR1 SGHKS, CDR2 YYEKEE (reference sequence). This CDR3 is 18 amino acids long. CDR3 nucleotide sequence: TGTGCCTGCAGCTTGGATAGGGACCCAATCTCCTCTAATTCACCCCTCCACTTT. This sequence encodes CACSLDRDPISSNSPLHF.

This clonotype was recorded at least ten times. V usage is TRBV5-6 and J usage is TRBJ2-7, with D perhaps assigned TRBD1 or TRBD2 (6 bases each). The CDR3 is made up of 14 amino acids. V gave up 0 bases and J gave up 6 bases, with 13 bases separating them. Germline CDR1 SGHDT, CDR2 YYEEEE. This CDR3 is CASSLGSSGAEQYF. DNA of the CDR3: TGTGCCAGCAGCTTGGGGTCCTCGGGGGCCGAGCAGTACTTC.

This clonotype turned up a few times. The chain carries TRBV15 and TRBJ1-3; D is perhaps TRBD1 (6 bases). Trimming took 0 bases from V and 0 from J, leaving 12 bases between them. The CDR3 runs 17 residues. Germline CDR1 and CDR2: LNHNV and YYDKDF (reference sequence). For the CDR3, the DNA is TGTGCCACCAGCAGAGATCGTCAGGGGCGCTCTGGAAACACCATATATTTT. Its translation: CATSRDRQGRSGNTIYF.

The sample holds many counts of this clonotype. The rearrangement links TRBV5-1 to TRBJ1-2, with 7 bases matching TRBD1. Trimming removed 4 bases from V and 8 bases from J; junction bases left unmatched: 8. The CDR3 is 13 amino acids. Germline V CDR1 and CDR2: SGHRS, YFSETQ. The CDR3 loop is CASSEPTGNGYTF. CDR3 DNA: TGCGCCAGCAGCGAACCGACAGGGAACGGCTACACCTTC.

V is TRBV5-6 and J is TRBJ1-2; D not resolved. Germline V CDR1 and CDR2: SGHDT, YYEEEE. There are 14 residues in the CDR3. The V and J ends lost 1 base and 0 bases respectively, with 7 bases between them. CDR3 residues: CASSLRRANYGYTF. CDR3 DNA sequence: TGTGCCAGCAGCTTGCGGCGGGCTAACTATGGCTACACCTTC.

As for this clonotype: It may be a read error: a sequence one base away is much more abundant. V and J are TRBV27 and TRBJ1-2; 8 bases fit TRBD1. The CDR3 is 16 amino acids. Germline lookup yields CDR1 MNHEY and CDR2 SMNVEV (reference sequence). This chain's CDR3 is CASSLRPFDRGYGNTF. CDR3 coding DNA: TGTGCCAGCAGCCTCCGACCCTTCGACAGGGGATATGGCAACACCTTC.

Comments on this clonotype: This may stem from a read error, because a much larger clone lies one nucleotide away. The CDR3 nucleotides read TGTGCCACCAGTTTCCTAGCGGGAGGCTACAATGAGCAGTTCTTC. It yields the protein CATSFLAGGYNEQFF. The chain links TRBV24-1 to TRBJ2-1, with 11 bases lining up with TRBD2. Germline V CDR1 and CDR2: KGHDR, SFDVKD. Trimming removed 6 bases from V and 3 bases from J; junction bases left unmatched: 3. This CDR3 comprises 15 residues.

This clonotype was counted at least ten times. V gene TRBV2 combines with J gene TRBJ1-4; weak D call: TRBD1 (5 bases). Trimming removed 3 bases at V and 4 bases at J, with 12 bases between. Per the germline V gene, CDR1 is SNHLY and CDR2 is FYNNEI. The CDR3 totals 15 residues. CDR3 sequence: CASSDLGTGNEKLFF. Here the CDR3 DNA reads TGTGCCAGCAGTGATTTAGGGACGGGTAATGAAAAACTGTTTTTT.

This clonotype came up many times. CDR3 DNA sequence: TGTGCCAGCAGGGGAACTAGCGGGCCTTACGAGCAGTACTTC. Its translation is CASRGTSGPYEQYF. V and J are TRBV2 and TRBJ2-7, with 9 bases identical to TRBD2. CDR1 SNHLY and CDR2 FYNNEI come from the germline V gene. The CDR3 loop spans 14 amino acids. V dropped 6 bases and J dropped 4; count of bases not matched to a gene: 7.

This clonotype came up a few times. The chain couples TRBV12-5 to TRBJ2-2; no clear D gene. In germline, CDR1 is LGHNT, CDR2 FRNRAP. The CDR3 contains 13 residues. V was cut by 7 bases and J by 3 bases, with 9 bases left in between. CDR3 loop: CASVDADTGELFF. DNA for the CDR3: TGTGCTAGTGTGGACGCAGACACCGGGGAGCTGTTTTTT.

This clonotype was counted between two and nine times. The CDR3 is CASSERGQGGGYTF. In DNA form, the CDR3 reads TGTGCCAGCTCCGAGCGCGGACAGGGCGGTGGCTACACCTTC. The chain carries TRBV18 and TRBJ1-2, with 8 bases aligning to TRBD1. With 6 bases clipped from V and 7 bases from J, the junction kept 10 bases outside the gene matches. CDR3 length: 14 amino acids. The germline V gene encodes CDR1 KGHSH and CDR2 LQKENI.

The sample holds one count of this clonotype. V usage is TRBV20-1 and J usage is TRBJ2-1; D ambiguous. CDR1 and CDR2 (germline): DFQATT, SNEGSKA (reference sequence). This CDR3 is built from 12 residues. CDR3 DNA sequence: TGCTCCCCCCGTATTGTGGACAATGAGCAGTTCTTC. The encoded protein is CSPRIVDNEQFF.

The J gene is TRBJ2-7, the V gene TRBV20-1; 7 bases agree with TRBD2. This CDR3 spans 12 amino acids. V was pared by 5 bases and J by 6 bases, with 7 bases of the junction left unmatched. Germline V CDR1 and CDR2: DFQATT, SNEGSKA (reference sequence). The CDR3 region is CSAAGVGGEQYF. CDR3 coding DNA: TGCAGTGCTGCGGGAGTCGGTGGCGAGCAGTACTTC.

With respect to this clonotype: A read error may explain this, as a much larger clone is one base away. V and J are TRBV20-1 and TRBJ2-3; D is possibly TRBD2 (6 bases). The CDR3 has 15 amino acids. Germline CDR1 reads DFQATT; CDR2 reads SNEGSKA (reference sequence). V lost 4 bases to trimming and J lost 5 bases, with 19 bases between them. The CDR3 DNA follows: TGCAGTGCTACAATTCCGGGAGTAGGGAAAGATACGCAGTATTTT. Its protein product is CSATIPGVGKDTQYF.

Worth noting for this clonotype: This may come from a read error, since a much larger clone is one base off. The gene calls are TRBV28 and TRBJ1-3; 8 positions agree with TRBD1. The CDR3 is 15 residues long. The V segment lost 6 bases and the J segment 6 bases; nucleotides outside the gene matches: 10. Looked up from germline, CDR1 is MDHEN and CDR2 is SYDVKM. CDR3 in amino acids: CASRGDRRVVNTIYF. For the CDR3, the DNA is TGTGCCAGCAGGGGGGACAGGAGAGTTGTAAACACCATATATTTT.